A selection of T cell receptor beta chains follows, all from one sample in a study of CDR3 diversity in severe acne. TCRdb redid the calling of the PCR reads with MiXCR, one entry per CDR3 protein. Of tens of thousands of distinct CDR3 sequences listed, 51% are singletons. The source material was blood. Receptor source: a male donor in good health, without acne. The CDR3 runs from the conserved cysteine through the conserved F or W. A D gene is named only where the DNA matches it firmly. A row's size may be missing; if present it is once, few, many or a size class.

v_call: TRBV6-1
d_call: .
j_call: TRBJ1-1
clone_size: many
cdr3_length: 11
cdr3_aa: CAGGGNTEAFF
cdr3_nt: TGTGCCGGAGGTGGGAACACTGAAGCTTTCTTT

v_call: TRBV7-3
d_call: .
j_call: TRBJ1-1
clone_size: many
cdr3_length: 13
cdr3_aa: CASSSGSNTEAFF
cdr3_nt: TGTGCCAGCAGCTCCGGGTCGAACACTGAAGCTTTCTTT

v_call: TRBV19
d_call: .
j_call: TRBJ1-1
clone_size: .
cdr3_length: 14
cdr3_aa: CASSIDRKNTEAFF
cdr3_nt: TGTGCCAGTAGTATTGACAGAAAGAACACTGAAGCTTTCTTT

v_call: TRBV4-1
d_call: .
j_call: TRBJ2-1
clone_size: many
cdr3_length: 13
cdr3_aa: CASSHPGANEQFF
cdr3_nt: TGCGCCAGCAGCCACCCGGGAGCCAATGAGCAGTTCTTC

v_call: TRBV20-1
d_call: .
j_call: TRBJ1-1
clone_size: .
cdr3_length: 15
cdr3_aa: CSAREGSTDAREAFF
cdr3_nt: TGCAGTGCTAGAGAGGGGTCGACGGACGCAAGGGAAGCTTTCTTT

v_call: TRBV5-6
d_call: TRBD1
j_call: TRBJ2-6
clone_size: .
cdr3_length: 17
cdr3_aa: CASSLRTGAPGANVLTF
cdr3_nt: TGTGCCAGCAGCTTGAGGACAGGGGCACCTGGGGCCAACGTCCTGACTTTC

v_call: TRBV12-3/TRBV12-4
d_call: TRBD2
j_call: TRBJ2-7
clone_size: .
cdr3_length: 15
cdr3_aa: CASSLTVAGAYEQYF
cdr3_nt: TGTGCCAGCAGTTTGACAGTGGCGGGAGCCTACGAGCAGTACTTC

v_call: TRBV20-1
d_call: .
j_call: TRBJ2-3
clone_size: .
cdr3_length: 15
cdr3_aa: CSALGPTVSTDTQYF
cdr3_nt: TGCAGTGCCCTGGGCCCGACAGTAAGCACAGATACGCAGTATTTT

v_call: TRBV2
d_call: .
j_call: TRBJ2-3
clone_size: many
cdr3_length: 15
cdr3_aa: CASNTMDSITDTQYF
cdr3_nt: TGTGCCAGCAACACTATGGACAGTATCACAGATACGCAGTATTTT

v_call: TRBV2
d_call: .
j_call: TRBJ2-5
clone_size: .
cdr3_length: 12
cdr3_aa: CASGPAPETQYF
cdr3_nt: TGTGCCAGCGGGCCAGCTCCTGAGACCCAGTACTTC

v_call: TRBV7-2
d_call: .
j_call: TRBJ1-3
clone_size: many
cdr3_length: 14
cdr3_aa: CASSSTGSGNTIYF
cdr3_nt: TGTGCCAGCAGCTCTACAGGGTCTGGAAACACCATATATTTT

v_call: TRBV2
d_call: TRBD1
j_call: TRBJ2-1
clone_size: .
cdr3_length: 15
cdr3_aa: CASSSGQGATNEQFF
cdr3_nt: TGTGCCAGCAGCTCAGGACAGGGGGCTACTAATGAGCAGTTCTTC

v_call: TRBV6-5
d_call: .
j_call: TRBJ2-5
clone_size: .
cdr3_length: 14
cdr3_aa: CASSWGTTGETQYF
cdr3_nt: TGTGCCAGCAGTTGGGGGACCACCGGGGAGACCCAGTACTTC

v_call: TRBV4-2
d_call: TRBD2
j_call: TRBJ2-2
clone_size: .
cdr3_length: 18
cdr3_aa: CASSQAVAGGPATGELFF
cdr3_nt: TGTGCCAGCAGCCAAGCGGTAGCGGGAGGGCCAGCCACCGGGGAGCTGTTTTTT

v_call: TRBV28
d_call: .
j_call: TRBJ2-5
clone_size: .
cdr3_length: 14
cdr3_aa: CASSVGGGQETQYF
cdr3_nt: TGTGCCAGCAGTGTCGGAGGGGGGCAAGAGACCCAGTACTTC

v_call: TRBV10-3
d_call: TRBD1
j_call: TRBJ2-7
clone_size: few
cdr3_length: 14
cdr3_aa: CASSYFDRVDEQYF
cdr3_nt: TGTGCCAGCAGTTACTTTGACAGGGTAGACGAGCAGTACTTC

v_call: TRBV5-1
d_call: .
j_call: TRBJ2-7
clone_size: medium-sized
cdr3_length: 14
cdr3_aa: CASSLTGDYYEQYF
cdr3_nt: TGCGCCAGCAGCTTGACAGGGGACTACTACGAGCAGTACTTC

v_call: TRBV5-1
d_call: .
j_call: TRBJ2-7
clone_size: many
cdr3_length: 15
cdr3_aa: CASSLDHTGSYEQYF
cdr3_nt: TGCGCCAGCAGCTTGGACCATACAGGGTCCTACGAGCAGTACTTC

v_call: TRBV5-5
d_call: TRBD1
j_call: TRBJ2-6
clone_size: many
cdr3_length: 15
cdr3_aa: CASRGGTSGANVLTF
cdr3_nt: TGTGCCAGCAGAGGGGGCACCTCTGGGGCCAACGTCCTGACTTTC

v_call: TRBV7-2
d_call: .
j_call: TRBJ2-5
clone_size: .
cdr3_length: 16
cdr3_aa: CAASFGVSDRRETQYF
cdr3_nt: TGTGCAGCATCATTCGGGGTCTCAGACCGGCGGGAGACCCAGTACTTC

v_call: TRBV25-1
d_call: TRBD1
j_call: TRBJ2-1
clone_size: many
cdr3_length: 16
cdr3_aa: CASGFKGQTFYNEQFF
cdr3_nt: TGTGCCAGCGGATTCAAGGGACAGACTTTTTACAATGAGCAGTTCTTC

v_call: TRBV20-1
d_call: TRBD1
j_call: TRBJ1-1
clone_size: .
cdr3_length: 12
cdr3_aa: CSAERTGVVAFF
cdr3_nt: TGCAGTGCGGAACGAACAGGGGTTGTAGCTTTCTTT

v_call: TRBV2
d_call: TRBD1
j_call: TRBJ1-2
clone_size: .
cdr3_length: 16
cdr3_aa: CASSFYPGTGGYGYTF
cdr3_nt: TGTGCCAGCAGTTTCTATCCAGGGACAGGGGGTTATGGCTACACCTTC

v_call: TRBV7-8
d_call: TRBD1
j_call: TRBJ1-1
clone_size: .
cdr3_length: 16
cdr3_aa: CASSLAFSRGVSEASF
cdr3_nt: TGTGCCAGCAGCTTAGCGTTCTCCAGGGGGGTATCTGAAGCTTCCTTT

v_call: TRBV7-6
d_call: TRBD1
j_call: TRBJ2-5
clone_size: .
cdr3_length: 14
cdr3_aa: CASRPLTGAETQYF
cdr3_nt: TGTGCCAGCAGACCCTTGACAGGGGCCGAGACCCAGTACTTC

v_call: TRBV15
d_call: TRBD2
j_call: TRBJ2-7
clone_size: .
cdr3_length: 16
cdr3_aa: CATSREVTSGGREQYF
cdr3_nt: TGTGCCACCAGCAGAGAGGTCACTAGCGGGGGGCGGGAGCAGTACTTC

v_call: TRBV20-1
d_call: TRBD1
j_call: TRBJ1-2
clone_size: once
cdr3_length: 14
cdr3_aa: CSARRGQTNYGYTF
cdr3_nt: TGCAGTGCTAGACGGGGACAGACTAACTATGGCTACACCTTC

v_call: TRBV20-1
d_call: TRBD1
j_call: TRBJ2-5
clone_size: few
cdr3_length: 17
cdr3_aa: CSASETGSALNQETQYF
cdr3_nt: TGCAGTGCTAGTGAGACAGGGTCGGCCCTCAACCAAGAGACCCAGTACTTC

v_call: TRBV11-2
d_call: .
j_call: TRBJ2-5
clone_size: many
cdr3_length: 14
cdr3_aa: CASSPSGTQETQYF
cdr3_nt: TGTGCCAGCAGCCCCTCCGGCACTCAAGAGACCCAGTACTTC

v_call: TRBV19
d_call: .
j_call: TRBJ1-2
clone_size: .
cdr3_length: 12
cdr3_aa: CASSQGYYGYTF
cdr3_nt: TGTGCCAGTAGTCAGGGGTACTATGGCTACACCTTC

v_call: TRBV2
d_call: .
j_call: TRBJ1-5
clone_size: few
cdr3_length: 14
cdr3_aa: CASSLFWGNQPQHF
cdr3_nt: TGTGCCAGCAGTCTGTTTTGGGGCAATCAGCCCCAGCATTTT

v_call: TRBV3-1
d_call: .
j_call: TRBJ2-2
clone_size: many
cdr3_length: 16
cdr3_aa: CASSLRGGANTGELFF
cdr3_nt: TGTGCCAGCAGCCTACGAGGGGGGGCGAACACCGGGGAGCTGTTTTTT

v_call: TRBV5-1
d_call: TRBD1
j_call: TRBJ2-7
clone_size: .
cdr3_length: 13
cdr3_aa: CASSASDRVEQYF
cdr3_nt: TGCGCCAGCAGCGCCTCTGACAGGGTCGAGCAGTACTTC

v_call: TRBV7-6
d_call: TRBD2
j_call: TRBJ2-1
clone_size: .
cdr3_length: 15
cdr3_aa: CASSHSGGPNNEQFF
cdr3_nt: TGTGCTAGCAGCCATAGCGGGGGGCCAAACAATGAGCAGTTCTTC

v_call: TRBV5-1
d_call: TRBD1
j_call: TRBJ2-5
clone_size: .
cdr3_length: 15
cdr3_aa: CASSEPTGGGETQYF
cdr3_nt: TGCGCCAGCAGCGAGCCGACAGGGGGAGGAGAGACCCAGTACTTC

v_call: TRBV11-2
d_call: TRBD2
j_call: TRBJ2-2
clone_size: .
cdr3_length: 14
cdr3_aa: CASNLAGGVGELFF
cdr3_nt: TGTGCCAGCAACTTAGCGGGAGGAGTCGGGGAGCTGTTTTTT

v_call: TRBV20-1
d_call: .
j_call: TRBJ1-1
clone_size: many
cdr3_length: 14
cdr3_aa: CSARVAGANTEAFF
cdr3_nt: TGCAGTGCTAGAGTTGCGGGGGCGAACACTGAAGCTTTCTTT

v_call: TRBV7-2
d_call: .
j_call: TRBJ1-3
clone_size: few
cdr3_length: 12
cdr3_aa: CASSLWGNTIYF
cdr3_nt: TGTGCCAGCAGCTTATGGGGAAACACCATATATTTT

v_call: TRBV7-9
d_call: .
j_call: TRBJ2-5
clone_size: .
cdr3_length: 13
cdr3_aa: CASSIDRKETQYF
cdr3_nt: TGTGCTAGCAGCATCGACAGGAAAGAGACCCAGTACTTC

v_call: TRBV2
d_call: .
j_call: TRBJ1-1
clone_size: few
cdr3_length: 13
cdr3_aa: CASSVQLETEAFF
cdr3_nt: TGTGCCAGCAGTGTCCAGTTAGAGACTGAAGCTTTCTTT

v_call: TRBV4-2
d_call: .
j_call: TRBJ2-7
clone_size: many
cdr3_length: 15
cdr3_aa: CASLPGQPMTYEQYF
cdr3_nt: TGTGCCAGTCTCCCAGGGCAGCCCATGACCTACGAGCAGTACTTC

v_call: TRBV7-9
d_call: TRBD1
j_call: TRBJ1-5
clone_size: .
cdr3_length: 18
cdr3_aa: CASTPSGTGGGSNQPQHF
cdr3_nt: TGTGCCAGCACCCCGAGCGGAACAGGGGGCGGGAGCAATCAGCCCCAGCATTTT

v_call: TRBV7-9
d_call: TRBD1
j_call: TRBJ2-5
clone_size: .
cdr3_length: 17
cdr3_aa: CASSLGTGGNTGETQYF
cdr3_nt: TGTGCCAGCAGCTTAGGGACAGGGGGGAACACCGGGGAGACCCAGTACTTC

v_call: TRBV25-1
d_call: .
j_call: TRBJ2-2
clone_size: .
cdr3_length: 16
cdr3_aa: CASSPPAGGNTGELFF
cdr3_nt: TGTGCCAGCAGTCCCCCTGCTGGGGGGAACACCGGGGAGCTGTTTTTT

v_call: TRBV4-1
d_call: TRBD2
j_call: TRBJ2-5
clone_size: few
cdr3_length: 16
cdr3_aa: CASSQDRLAGAETQYF
cdr3_nt: TGCGCCAGCAGCCAAGATAGACTAGCGGGGGCCGAGACCCAGTACTTC

v_call: TRBV19
d_call: TRBD1
j_call: TRBJ1-5
clone_size: many
cdr3_length: 19
cdr3_aa: CASSICSGTGDLCNQPQHF
cdr3_nt: TGTGCCAGTAGTATTTGTTCCGGGACAGGGGATTTGTGCAATCAGCCCCAGCATTTT

v_call: TRBV11-2
d_call: TRBD1
j_call: TRBJ2-7
clone_size: .
cdr3_length: 15
cdr3_aa: CASSTRDTGVHEQYF
cdr3_nt: TGTGCCAGCAGCACTCGGGACACAGGGGTTCACGAGCAGTACTTC

v_call: TRBV5-4
d_call: .
j_call: TRBJ1-2
clone_size: .
cdr3_length: 16
cdr3_aa: CASSLAGGLGNYGYTF
cdr3_nt: TGTGCCAGCAGCTTGGCCGGAGGCCTAGGGAACTATGGCTACACCTTC

v_call: TRBV5-4
d_call: TRBD2
j_call: TRBJ2-7
clone_size: .
cdr3_length: 13
cdr3_aa: CASSIRGGDEQYF
cdr3_nt: TGTGCCAGCAGCATCCGTGGGGGGGACGAGCAGTACTTC

v_call: TRBV25-1
d_call: TRBD1
j_call: TRBJ1-2
clone_size: once
cdr3_length: 16
cdr3_aa: CASSQETVTGGEGYTF
cdr3_nt: TGTGCCAGCAGCCAAGAGACGGTGACAGGGGGCGAAGGCTACACCTTC

v_call: TRBV6-5
d_call: TRBD1
j_call: TRBJ1-2
clone_size: .
cdr3_length: 14
cdr3_aa: CASGSGTANYGYTF
cdr3_nt: TGTGCCAGCGGTTCGGGGACAGCCAACTATGGCTACACCTTC

v_call: TRBV5-1
d_call: .
j_call: TRBJ2-3
clone_size: .
cdr3_length: 13
cdr3_aa: CASSTGPSGTQYF
cdr3_nt: TGCGCCAGCAGCACGGGACCCAGCGGTACGCAGTATTTT

v_call: TRBV2
d_call: .
j_call: TRBJ1-5
clone_size: few
cdr3_length: 14
cdr3_aa: CASSEVDSNQPQHF
cdr3_nt: TGTGCCAGCAGTGAGGTCGATAGCAATCAGCCCCAGCATTTT

v_call: TRBV7-8
d_call: TRBD2
j_call: TRBJ2-3
clone_size: .
cdr3_length: 19
cdr3_aa: CASRLQSSLAGFSTDTQYF
cdr3_nt: TGTGCCAGCAGACTTCAGTCATCCCTAGCGGGGTTTAGCACAGATACGCAGTATTTT

v_call: TRBV6-5
d_call: .
j_call: TRBJ1-5
clone_size: many
cdr3_length: 13
cdr3_aa: CASSGDDGQPQHF
cdr3_nt: TGTGCCAGCAGTGGCGATGATGGGCAGCCCCAGCATTTT